The next 9 T cell receptor beta chains were all read from a single sample in a study of T cell responses to AZD1222 COVID-19 vaccine. TCRdb's table, derived via immunoSEQ multiplex PCR, lists solely in-frame clones and lacks some. The profile shows 100,000 to 120,000 clones, about 87% of them singletons. The sample in question was peripheral blood, obtained 28 days after the second AZD1222 dose. The receptors were gathered from an adult who received the AZD1222 COVID-19 vaccine.

This clone appeared a few times. V usage is TRBV6-5 and J usage is TRBJ1-1, with D perhaps TRBD1 (6 bases). The germline V gene has CDR1 MNHEY and CDR2 SVGAGI. The CDR3 consists of 14 residues. The germline V and J ends were trimmed by 4 bases and 6 bases, with 15 bases remaining between them. The CDR3 DNA sequence: TGTGCCAGCAGTTCCCCAGTCAGGGGCTCTGAAGCTTTCTTT. This sequence encodes CASSSPVRGSEAFF.

The rearrangement links TRBV28 to TRBJ1-6, with TRBD1 matching over 11 bases. The trim removed 5 bases at V and 10 bases at J, leaving 10 bases unmatched. The V gene's germline CDR1 is MDHEN and CDR2 SYDVKM. The CDR3 sequence is 16 residues long. The CDR3 nucleotides are TGTGCCAGCAGTACCTCCGGGACAGGGGGAGAGTCACCCCTCCACTTT. Translated: CASSTSGTGGESPLHF.

V usage is TRBV11-2 and J usage is TRBJ2-2, with TRBD2 matching over 9 bases. Germline lookup yields CDR1 SGHAT and CDR2 FQNNGV. The CDR3 has 14 residues. Trimming took 7 bases from V and 4 from J; bases not matched to a gene: 4. The CDR3: CASNSGLATGELFF. The CDR3 DNA sequence: TGTGCCAGCAACTCGGGACTAGCCACCGGGGAGCTGTTTTTT.

The rearrangement links TRBV19 to TRBJ2-2; no clear D. The CDR3 contains 14 residues. V was trimmed by 5 bases and J by 7 bases, leaving 14 bases between them. The germline gives CDR1 LNHDA, CDR2 SQIVND (reference sequence). CDR3 bases: TGTGCCAGTAGTCCCCGGGCCGTCAACGGGGAGCTGTTTTTT. As protein: CASSPRAVNGELFF.

The rearrangement uses TRBV7-2 and TRBJ1-5; no definite D call. Germline V gene sequence: CDR1 SGHTA, CDR2 FQGNSA. The CDR3 length is 12 residues. V was pared by 7 bases and J by 3 bases, with 7 bases between. CDR3 coding DNA: TGTGCCAGCACCAACAACAATCAGCCCCAGCATTTT. It translates to CASTNNNQPQHF. Using reference TRBV7-2 and TRBJ1-5 for the parts outside the CDR3, the full variable domain is GAGVSQSPSNKVTEKGKDVELRCDPISGHTALYWYRQSLGQGLEFLIYFQGNSAPDKSGLPSDRFSAERTGGSVSTLTIQRTQQEDSAVYLCASTNNNQPQHFGDGTRLSIL.

The CDR3 here is CASSWPGFSEAFF. The CDR3 nucleotides are TGTGCCAGCAGTTGGCCAGGGTTTTCTGAAGCTTTCTTT. The chain combines TRBV25-1 with TRBJ1-1; D is perhaps TRBD1 (5 bases). Germline CDR1 reads MGHDK; CDR2 reads SYGVNS. Trimming shortened V by 5 bases and J by 6 bases, and 13 bases separated the two germline ends. The CDR3 contains 13 residues.

The rearrangement links TRBV7-2 to TRBJ2-3, with a weak D call TRBD2 (6 bases). Germline V gene data show CDR1 as SGHTA and CDR2 as FQGNSA. The V end was cut by 3 bases, the J end by 4 bases, with 11 bases between. The CDR3 is made up of 14 amino acids. The DNA for the CDR3 is TGTGCCAGCAGCTTGAGGAGGGGCGCAGATACGCAGTATTTT. Residues: CASSLRRGADTQYF.

This chain connects TRBV4-3 to TRBJ2-1; 12 bases are a match to TRBD2. The V segment lost 1 base and the J segment 8 bases; nucleotides outside the gene matches: 6. Germline V lookup: CDR1 LGHNA, CDR2 YSLEER. The CDR3 contains 16 residues. The CDR3 loop is CASSQVLAGGLHEQFF. The CDR3 DNA reads TGCGCCAGCAGCCAAGTTCTAGCGGGGGGGCTCCATGAGCAGTTCTTC.

V and J are TRBV6-5 and TRBJ1-1; D gene unclear. The CDR3 has 13 amino acids. The V and J ends lost 0 bases and 1 base respectively, with 3 bases between them. Germline V gene sequence: CDR1 MNHEY, CDR2 SVGAGI. The CDR3 DNA reads TGTGCCAGCAGTTACTCGTGGAACACTGAAGCTTTCTTT. Encoded protein: CASSYSWNTEAFF.